The clone carrying this T cell receptor beta chain turned up a few times. Its antigen is unknown. The study gave focal radiation plus ipilimumab CTLA-4 blockade to patients with chemo-refractory metastatic non-small-cell lung cancer. The sample originates from a study of radiotherapy plus CTLA-4 blockade in lung cancer. As for the study in general: Of all patients, about 17% responded objectively and 31% showed disease control. Whole-study findings and limits: Among reported predictors of response, early blood T cell clone dynamics with interferon-beta performed best.

TCRdb's copy holds only in-frame clones and misses some; the assay was immunoSEQ multiplex PCR. The table has more than 95,000 clones, around 75% seen once. The origin of this receptor is a human donor with non-small cell lung cancer who had a partial response to radiotherapy plus ipilimumab. Sequenced here: peripheral blood, sampled from a patient treated with radiotherapy plus ipilimumab.

CDR3 sequence: CASTGGGATNEKLFF. CDR3 nucleotides: TGTGCCAGCACGGGTGGGGGGGCGACTAATGAAAAACTGTTTTTT. This chain uses TRBV6-1 with TRBJ1-4; D possibly corresponds to TRBD1 (6 bases). The V gene's germline CDR1 is MNHNS and CDR2 SASEGT. V was shortened by 7 bases and J by 2 bases, with 14 bases between the two germline ends. The CDR3 has 15 residues.